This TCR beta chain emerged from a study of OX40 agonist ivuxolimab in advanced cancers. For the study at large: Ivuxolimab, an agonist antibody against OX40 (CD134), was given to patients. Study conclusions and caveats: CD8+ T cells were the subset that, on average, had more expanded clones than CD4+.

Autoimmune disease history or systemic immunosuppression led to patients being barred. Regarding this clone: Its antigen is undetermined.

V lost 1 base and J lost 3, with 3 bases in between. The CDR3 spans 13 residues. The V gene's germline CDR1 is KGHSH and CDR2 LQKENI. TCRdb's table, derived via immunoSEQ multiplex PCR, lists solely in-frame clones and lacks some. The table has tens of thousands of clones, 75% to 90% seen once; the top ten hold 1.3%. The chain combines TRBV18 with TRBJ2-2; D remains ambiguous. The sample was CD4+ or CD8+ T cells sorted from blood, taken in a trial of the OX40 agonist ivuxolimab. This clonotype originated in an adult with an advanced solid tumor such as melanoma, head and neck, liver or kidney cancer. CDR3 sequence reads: CASSPQDTGELFF. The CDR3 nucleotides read TGTGCCAGCTCACCACAAGACACCGGGGAGCTGTTTTTT.